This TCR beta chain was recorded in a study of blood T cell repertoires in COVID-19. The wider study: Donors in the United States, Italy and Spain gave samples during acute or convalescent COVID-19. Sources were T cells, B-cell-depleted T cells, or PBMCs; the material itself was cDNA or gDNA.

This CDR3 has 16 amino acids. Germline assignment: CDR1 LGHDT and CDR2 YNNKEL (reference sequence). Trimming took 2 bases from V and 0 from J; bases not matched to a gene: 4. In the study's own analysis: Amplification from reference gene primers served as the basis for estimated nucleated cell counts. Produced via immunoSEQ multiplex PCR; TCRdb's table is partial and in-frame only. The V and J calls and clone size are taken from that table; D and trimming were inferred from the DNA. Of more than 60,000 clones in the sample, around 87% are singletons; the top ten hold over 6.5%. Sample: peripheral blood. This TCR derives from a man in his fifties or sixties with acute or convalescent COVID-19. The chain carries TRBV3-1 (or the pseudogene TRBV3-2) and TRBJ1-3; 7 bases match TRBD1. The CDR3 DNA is TGTGCCAGCAGCCAACCGGGACAGACCTCTGGAAACACCATATATTTT. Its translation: CASSQPGQTSGNTIYF.